The rows below give T cell receptor beta chains drawn from one sample of a study of blood T cell repertoires in COVID-19. The method was immunoSEQ multiplex PCR; TCRdb's version includes in-frame clones alone and lacks a portion of them. The sample comprises tens of thousands of clones, roughly 73% of which are singletons, and 5.5% to 7% rests with the top ten. The sequencing sample was made of peripheral blood. The origin of the receptors is a woman aged 55-70 years with acute or convalescent COVID-19. The CDR3 runs from the conserved cysteine through the conserved F or W. A D gene is named only where the DNA matches it firmly. Size is omitted from some rows. Given values are once, few, many or a class for expanded clones.

cdr3_aa | cdr3_nt | cdr3_length | j_call | d_call | v_call | clone_size
CASSFTDSYEQYF | TGCGCCAGCAGCTTTACAGACTCCTACGAGCAGTACTTC | 13 | TRBJ2-7 | - | TRBV5-1 | -
CASSSATSWNEQFF | TGTGCCAGCAGCTCAGCGACTAGCTGGAATGAGCAGTTCTTC | 14 | TRBJ2-1 | TRBD2 | TRBV11-2 | -
CASSEGTGGGKLFF | TGTGCCAGCAGCGAAGGGACAGGGGGCGGAAAACTGTTTTTT | 14 | TRBJ1-4 | TRBD1 | TRBV3-1/TRBV3-2 | -
CASSARFQSANYGYTF | TGTGCCAGCAGCGCTAGGTTCCAGTCCGCTAACTATGGCTACACCTTC | 16 | TRBJ1-2 | - | TRBV7-2 | -
CASTTGKNTEAFF | TGCGCCAGCACGACAGGGAAGAACACTGAAGCTTTCTTT | 13 | TRBJ1-1 | TRBD1 | TRBV5-1 | -
CASSIGEDVRESEAFF | TGTGCCAGTAGTATAGGGGAAGACGTCCGGGAGTCTGAAGCTTTCTTT | 16 | TRBJ1-1 | - | TRBV19 | once
CASNAGGGAYEQYF | TGTGCCAGCAACGCCGGAGGGGGGGCCTACGAGCAGTACTTC | 14 | TRBJ2-7 | - | TRBV6-5 | -
CASSASPYEQYF | TGTGCCAGCAGCGCGTCACCCTACGAGCAGTACTTC | 12 | TRBJ2-7 | - | TRBV21-1 | -
CASSFRSMNTEAFF | TGTGCCAGCAGTTTCCGAAGCATGAACACTGAAGCTTTCTTT | 14 | TRBJ1-1 | - | TRBV2 | few
CASRSTAFDGLLFF | TGTGCCAGCAGGTCGACAGCCTTCGATGGGTTACTGTTTTTT | 14 | TRBJ2-2 | - | TRBV11-2 | few
CASSLFITQVGQNTQYF | TGTGCCAGCAGTTTATTTATCACCCAGGTGGGGCAAAATACGCAGTATTTT | 17 | TRBJ2-3 | - | TRBV27 | -
CAISENRVELFF | TGTGCCATCAGTGAGAACCGGGTGGAACTGTTTTTT | 12 | TRBJ1-4 | - | TRBV10-3 | -
CASSADPNQPQHF | TGCGCCAGCAGCGCAGATCCTAATCAGCCCCAGCATTTT | 13 | TRBJ1-5 | - | TRBV5-1 | -
CASSEPDEQFF | TGTGCCAGCAGTGAACCAGATGAGCAGTTCTTC | 11 | TRBJ2-1 | - | TRBV2 | once
CASRGITGLAEQYF | TGCGCCAGCAGGGGTATAACAGGGTTAGCCGAGCAGTACTTC | 14 | TRBJ2-7 | - | TRBV10-2 | -
CASSLELAGDNEQFF | TGTGCCAGCAGCTTAGAACTAGCGGGGGACAATGAGCAGTTCTTC | 15 | TRBJ2-1 | TRBD2 | TRBV7-9 | -
CASRRDRAIYNEQFF | TGTGCCAGCAGGCGGGACAGGGCCATCTACAATGAGCAGTTCTTC | 15 | TRBJ2-1 | TRBD1 | TRBV6-5 | -
CPDRHRTQYF | TGCCCGGACAGGCACCGGACCCAGTACTTC | 10 | TRBJ2-5 | TRBD1 | TRBV29-1 | few
CSVGSAGGPGQTQYF | TGCAGCGTTGGATCAGCGGGGGGGCCCGGGCAGACCCAGTACTTC | 15 | TRBJ2-5 | TRBD2 | TRBV29-1 | -
CASSLFGRAGGPQHF | TGTGCCAGCAGTTTATTTGGCAGGGCGGGAGGGCCCCAGCATTTT | 15 | TRBJ1-5 | - | TRBV28 | -
CASSPDRYEQYF | TGTGCCAGCAGCCCGGACAGGTACGAGCAGTACTTC | 12 | TRBJ2-7 | TRBD1 | TRBV6-5 | -
CASSQAGQGHNEQFF | TGTGCCAGCAGCCAAGCGGGACAGGGTCACAATGAGCAGTTCTTC | 15 | TRBJ2-1 | TRBD1 | TRBV9 | -
CASMEETQYF | TGTGCCAGCATGGAGGAGACCCAGTACTTC | 10 | TRBJ2-5 | - | TRBV6-5 | -
CASSESTGLAGHNNEQFF | TGCGCCAGCAGTGAGTCGACGGGACTAGCGGGGCACAACAATGAGCAGTTCTTC | 18 | TRBJ2-1 | TRBD2 | TRBV10-1 | -
CASSFLWTEEKLFF | TGTGCCAGCAGCTTTTTATGGACAGAAGAAAAACTGTTTTTT | 14 | TRBJ1-4 | - | TRBV7-9 | -
CASTKGGSRSPLHF | TGTGCCAGCACCAAGGGGGGGTCTAGATCTCCCCTCCACTTT | 14 | TRBJ1-6 | - | TRBV11-1 | -
CATSRDRGGGEQFF | TGTGCCACCAGCAGAGATCGAGGTGGCGGTGAGCAGTTCTTC | 14 | TRBJ2-1 | - | TRBV15 | -
CASSRGARSNQPQHF | TGTGCCAGCAGTCGCGGGGCCAGGAGCAATCAGCCCCAGCATTTT | 15 | TRBJ1-5 | - | TRBV28 | -
CASSLRQGGGETQYF | TGTGCCAGCAGCTTAAGGCAGGGAGGGGGAGAGACCCAGTACTTC | 15 | TRBJ2-5 | - | TRBV7-6 | few
CASSPRGAKSGGRGSPDTEAFF | TGTGCCAGCAGCCCCCGCGGGGCCAAAAGCGGGGGGAGGGGAAGTCCGGACACTGAAGCTTTCTTT | 22 | TRBJ1-1 | - | TRBV4-2 | -
CASSQAGGLSYEQYF | TGTGCCAGCAGCCAAGCGGGGGGCCTCTCCTACGAGCAGTACTTC | 15 | TRBJ2-7 | - | TRBV4-2 | -
CASSYSSLYSNQPQHF | TGTGCCAGCAGTTACTCTTCCCTTTATAGCAATCAGCCCCAGCATTTT | 16 | TRBJ1-5 | - | TRBV6-6 | -
CASTEGGAPYTDTQYF | TGTGCCAGCACCGAGGGGGGGGCCCCATACACAGATACGCAGTATTTT | 16 | TRBJ2-3 | - | TRBV3-1/TRBV3-2 | once
CASSDLQGSSYNEQFF | TGCGCCAGCAGTGATTTACAGGGAAGCTCCTACAATGAGCAGTTCTTC | 16 | TRBJ2-1 | - | TRBV10-1 | -
CASSPNSGENTGELFF | TGTGCTAGCAGCCCCAACTCAGGGGAGAACACCGGGGAGCTGTTTTTT | 16 | TRBJ2-2 | - | TRBV7-7 | -
CASSLLLSDQPQHF | TGTGCCAGTAGTTTACTTTTGTCGGATCAGCCCCAGCATTTT | 14 | TRBJ1-5 | - | TRBV19 | -
CASSPRDSYEQYF | TGTGCCAGCAGCCCGAGAGATTCCTACGAGCAGTACTTC | 13 | TRBJ2-7 | - | TRBV5-8 | -
CASSSFNEQFF | TGTGCCAGCAGCTCCTTCAATGAGCAGTTCTTC | 11 | TRBJ2-1 | - | TRBV5-5 | -
CASSPPSTDTQYF | TGTGCCAGCTCACCTCCTAGCACAGATACGCAGTATTTT | 13 | TRBJ2-3 | - | TRBV18 | -
CASSSGGSGDQPQHF | TGTGCCAGCAGCTCAGGGGGCTCTGGCGATCAGCCCCAGCATTTT | 15 | TRBJ1-5 | TRBD1 | TRBV5-6 | -
CASSVRQLGDYGYTF | TGTGCCAGCAGCGTAAGGCAGCTTGGAGACTATGGCTACACCTTC | 15 | TRBJ1-2 | - | TRBV9 | few
CASSTNGHTNYGYTF | TGTGCCAGTAGTACAAACGGACATACTAACTATGGCTACACCTTC | 15 | TRBJ1-2 | - | TRBV19 | -
CASSDGRNYGYTF | TGTGCCAGCAGTGACGGCAGGAACTATGGCTACACCTTC | 13 | TRBJ1-2 | - | TRBV6-4 | -
CASSLINGRGYTF | TGTGCCAGCAGTTTAATCAATGGGCGCGGCTACACCTTC | 13 | TRBJ1-2 | - | TRBV27 | -
CASSLTGAHSDTQYF | TGTGCCAGCAGCTTAACGGGGGCGCATTCAGATACGCAGTATTTT | 15 | TRBJ2-3 | - | TRBV7-3 | -
CASSINTGGGPQHF | TGTGCCAGTAGTATCAACACCGGGGGAGGGCCCCAGCATTTT | 14 | TRBJ1-5 | - | TRBV19 | few
CASSPAQDSNTGELFF | TGTGCCAGCTCACCCGCTCAGGACTCCAACACCGGGGAGCTGTTTTTT | 16 | TRBJ2-2 | - | TRBV18 | -
CASSLGGGGNTEAFF | TGTGCCAGCAGCCTGGGAGGAGGAGGGAACACTGAAGCTTTCTTT | 15 | TRBJ1-1 | - | TRBV14 | few
CASGPDNEQFF | TGTGCTAGTGGCCCTGACAATGAGCAGTTCTTC | 11 | TRBJ2-1 | - | TRBV12-5 | few
CASSISGNTEAFF | TGTGCCAGCAGTATAAGCGGTAACACTGAAGCTTTCTTT | 13 | TRBJ1-1 | - | TRBV19 | once
CASSLYQTVVGTEAFF | TGTGCCAGCAGTTTATATCAGACAGTCGTTGGGACTGAAGCTTTCTTT | 16 | TRBJ1-1 | - | TRBV27 | few
CASSPGHMGGYTF | TGTGCCAGCAGCCCCGGACATATGGGGGGCTACACCTTC | 13 | TRBJ1-2 | - | TRBV3-1/TRBV3-2 | -
CASSQAPNNQPQHF | TGCGCCAGCAGCCAAGCCCCCAACAATCAGCCCCAGCATTTT | 14 | TRBJ1-5 | - | TRBV4-1 | -
CASSQRRGTAYEQYF | TGTGCCAGCAGCCAAAGACGGGGTACGGCCTACGAGCAGTACTTC | 15 | TRBJ2-7 | - | TRBV3-1/TRBV3-2 | -
CASSQDLEQGYGYTF | TGTGCCAGCAGCCAAGATTTGGAGCAGGGCTATGGCTACACCTTC | 15 | TRBJ1-2 | - | TRBV3-1/TRBV3-2 | -
CATSYEGPGMDQPQHF | TGTGCCACCAGCTACGAAGGCCCGGGGATGGATCAGCCCCAGCATTTT | 16 | TRBJ1-5 | - | TRBV15 | -
CASSYMREGGYTF | TGTGCCAGCAGTTATATGAGGGAGGGAGGCTACACCTTC | 13 | TRBJ1-2 | - | TRBV12-3/TRBV12-4 | -
CASSLLSGSNTEAFF | TGCGCCAGCAGCTTGCTATCAGGGTCGAACACTGAAGCTTTCTTT | 15 | TRBJ1-1 | - | TRBV5-1 | -
CASSQDPGAGNQPQHF | TGCGCCAGCAGCCAAGACCCGGGTGCGGGCAATCAGCCCCAGCATTTT | 16 | TRBJ1-5 | - | TRBV4-1 | once